The 21 T cell receptor beta chains listed next were all sequenced from one sample in a study of control samples from healthy donors and cancer patients. TCRdb's copy holds only in-frame clones and misses some; the assay was immunoSEQ multiplex PCR. This sample has approximately 130,000 clones, with approximately 87% found just once. Sequenced: blood. These TCRs come from a man aged 25 to 45 in good health.

This sequence joins TRBV7-3 and TRBJ2-3; 8 nucleotides line up with TRBD2. CDR3 length: 15 amino acids. Germline V gene sequence: CDR1 SGHTA, CDR2 FQGTGA. Losses at the gene ends were 5 bases for V and 2 bases for J; bases not matched to a gene: 6. The CDR3 loop reads CASSLGLAYTDTQYF. CDR3 coding DNA: TGTGCCAGCAGCCTAGGACTAGCCTACACAGATACGCAGTATTTT.

This chain links TRBV27 with TRBJ2-2; no clear D gene. Germline loops: CDR1 MNHEY, CDR2 SMNVEV (reference sequence). V was shortened by 2 bases and J by 4 bases, with 8 bases between the two germline ends. The CDR3 is 14 residues long. DNA for the CDR3: TGTGCCAGCAGTTTAACCCGCGGCACCGGGGAGCTGTTTTTT. This gives the protein CASSLTRGTGELFF.

This chain uses TRBV6-6 with TRBJ2-1, with D hard to call. Germline CDR1 and CDR2: MNHNY and SVGAGI (reference sequence). The CDR3 loop spans 13 amino acids. The V and J ends lost 5 bases and 2 bases respectively, with 7 bases between them. The CDR3 nucleotides are TGTGCCAGCAGTCCGGGCCCCTACAATGAGCAGTTCTTC. This sequence encodes CASSPGPYNEQFF.

The V call is TRBV3-1 (or the pseudogene TRBV3-2), the J call TRBJ2-1, with TRBD2 identical over 10 bases. The junction had 9 bases not matched to a gene; V was cut back by 0 bases and J by 10 bases. From germline, CDR1 is LGHDT and CDR2 YNNKEL (reference sequence). This CDR3 contains 16 residues. The CDR3 spells CASSQDRASGGREQFF. As DNA, the CDR3 is TGTGCCAGCAGCCAAGATAGGGCTAGCGGGGGAAGGGAGCAGTTCTTC.

V and J are TRBV28 and TRBJ1-5; no clear D. Germline V lookup: CDR1 MDHEN, CDR2 SYDVKM. Deletions cut 4 bases from V and 0 bases from J, with 10 bases between. This CDR3 has 15 amino acids. The chain's CDR3 is CASSSPTYSNQPQHF. The CDR3 region has the DNA TGTGCCAGCAGTTCCCCGACTTATAGCAATCAGCCCCAGCATTTT.

The chain links TRBV6-5 to TRBJ1-5, with D maybe TRBD1 (6 bases). This CDR3 has 15 amino acids. Germline CDR1 reads MNHEY; CDR2 reads SVGAGI. V was cut by 2 bases and J by 6 bases, with 14 bases left in between. The chain's CDR3 is CASSYGSGDGQPQHF. DNA for the CDR3: TGTGCCAGCAGTTACGGGTCAGGGGATGGTCAGCCCCAGCATTTT.

This chain links TRBV6-5 with TRBJ1-6; D is undetermined. Germline V gene sequence: CDR1 MNHEY, CDR2 SVGAGI. Trimming cost V 6 bases and J 0 bases, with 3 bases left between them. This CDR3 region has 13 residues. The CDR3 DNA reads as TGTGCCAGCAGGGTCTCCTATAATTCACCCCTCCACTTT. Protein product: CASRVSYNSPLHF.

V gene TRBV7-8 combines with J gene TRBJ1-1; 10 bases are a match to TRBD1. Per the germline V gene, CDR1 is SGHVS and CDR2 is FQNEAQ. With V trimmed by 2 bases and J by 4 bases, 4 bases remained unmatched. This CDR3 spans 15 amino acids. For the CDR3, the DNA is TGTGCCAGCAGCTTAAGCTGGACAGGGGGCACTGAAGCTTTCTTT. Translating it yields CASSLSWTGGTEAFF.

This rearrangement joins TRBV6-5 to TRBJ1-5; D ambiguous. Trimming shortened V by 5 bases and J by 1 base, and 9 bases separated the two germline ends. CDR1 MNHEY and CDR2 SVGAGI come from the germline V gene. The CDR3 runs to 14 residues. Here the CDR3 reads CASSPTDSNQPQHF. The CDR3 DNA reads as TGTGCCAGCAGTCCGACTGACAGCAATCAGCCCCAGCATTTT.

The J gene is TRBJ2-5, the V gene TRBV4-2, with 8 bases lining up with TRBD1. Germline trimming cut 4 bases from V and 4 bases from J; bases unmatched to any gene: 17. This CDR3 comprises 18 residues. Germline lookup yields CDR1 LGHNA and CDR2 YNFKEQ. DNA of the CDR3: TGTGCCAGCAGCCGCTATGTTAATACAGGGGGTGGGAGAGAGACCCAGTACTTC. Its translation is CASSRYVNTGGGRETQYF.

The CDR3 spells CASSFGNEKLFF. CDR3 coding DNA: TGTGCCAGCAGCTTCGGTAATGAAAAACTGTTTTTT. The chain recombines TRBV5-6 with TRBJ1-4; D unclear. V was clipped by 2 bases and J by 4 bases, with 3 bases between them. The germline V gene encodes CDR1 SGHDT and CDR2 YYEEEE. This CDR3 is built from 12 residues.

This clone was picked up one time. The chain combines TRBV5-1 with TRBJ2-5, with a possible D match to TRBD1 (6 bases). Trimming removed 9 bases at V and 2 bases at J, with 14 bases between. Germline V gene lookup returns CDR1 SGHRS and CDR2 YFSETQ. CDR3 length: 13 residues. CDR3 DNA: TGCGCCACCTCACTAGGGGGACAAGAGACCCAGTACTTC. Residues: CATSLGGQETQYF.

The chain couples TRBV5-5 to TRBJ2-1; 10 bases are a match to TRBD2. Looked up from germline, CDR1 is SGHKS and CDR2 is YYEKEE (reference sequence). Trimming removed 0 bases from V and 4 bases from J; junction bases left unmatched: 7. This CDR3 contains 17 residues. CDR3 bases: TGTGCCAGCAGCTTGGGGCTAGCGGGGGCCCAGTACAATGAGCAGTTCTTC. Its translation: CASSLGLAGAQYNEQFF.

V and J are TRBV7-8 and TRBJ2-5, with a possible D match to TRBD2 (5 bases). The CDR3 extends over 15 amino acids. The V end was cut by 5 bases, the J end by 3 bases, with 16 bases between. The germline CDR1 and CDR2 sequences are SGHVS and FQNEAQ. The CDR3 nucleotides are TGTGCCAGCAGCCCCGCTGAGGGAATCGAAGAGACCCAGTACTTC. Translation: CASSPAEGIEETQYF. Looking up the rest from reference TRBV7-8 and TRBJ2-5 gives the full variable domain: GAGVSQSPRYKVAKRGQDVALRCDPISGHVSLFWYQQALGQGPEFLTYFQNEAQLDKSGLPSDRFFAERPEGSVSTLKIQRTQQEDSAVYLCASSPAEGIEETQYFGPGTRLLVL.

The chain uses TRBV6-6 and TRBJ2-3; TRBD2 matches at 8 bases. The J segment lost 2 bases and the V segment lost 5 bases, leaving 3 bases of the junction unmatched. Germline CDR1 and CDR2: MNHNY and SVGAGI (reference sequence). CDR3 size: 14 residues. The CDR3 protein is CASSRGGLTDTQYF. Written as DNA, the CDR3 is TGTGCCAGCAGTCGCGGGGGGCTCACAGATACGCAGTATTTT.

Only one count was recorded for this clone. The chain employs TRBV5-1 and TRBJ2-5, with 7 bases matching TRBD1. Germline assignment: CDR1 SGHRS and CDR2 YFSETQ. The CDR3 has 15 residues. The trim removed 0 bases at V and 4 bases at J, leaving 6 bases unmatched. Here the CDR3 DNA reads TGCGCCAGCAGCTTGGTAGGGGGCGGAGGAGAGACCCAGTACTTC. Translation: CASSLVGGGGETQYF.

The chain uses TRBV6-5 and TRBJ1-2; a weak D match, TRBD1 (5 bases). Germline V gene lookup returns CDR1 MNHEY and CDR2 SVGAGI. The CDR3 is made up of 14 amino acids. V was trimmed by 6 bases and J by 8 bases, leaving 19 bases between them. In nucleotides, the CDR3 is TGTGCCAGCAGGACCACCGGGACCGAGGGGGGCTACACCTTC. Translated, it gives CASRTTGTEGGYTF.

J is TRBJ2-1 and V is TRBV29-1; D is unresolved. Germline V gene sequence: CDR1 SQVTM, CDR2 ANQGSEA. This CDR3 has 12 residues. The V end lost 4 bases, the J end lost 4 bases, and 8 bases lay between the germline ends. CDR3 DNA sequence: TGCAGCGTTGTACCCCCTTACAATGAGCAGTTCTTC. Its translation: CSVVPPYNEQFF.

The chain employs TRBV25-1 and TRBJ1-5, with D perhaps matching TRBD1 (5 bases). V was pared by 1 base and J by 6 bases, with 10 bases between. From germline, CDR1 is MGHDK and CDR2 SYGVNS. This CDR3 comprises 14 residues. Here the CDR3 reads CASSEWGGSQPQHF. Here the CDR3 DNA reads TGTGCCAGCAGTGAATGGGGGGGAAGTCAGCCCCAGCATTTT.

The chain has TRBV30 and TRBJ2-3; 7 nucleotides line up with TRBD1. The CDR3 spans 15 residues. The germline V gene encodes CDR1 GTSNPN and CDR2 SVGIG (reference sequence). J lost 1 base, V lost 0 bases, and 4 bases had no gene match. As DNA, the CDR3 is TGTGCCTGGAGTGTACGAGGGGGCGGCACAGATACGCAGTATTTT. Protein sequence: CAWSVRGGGTDTQYF.

This sequence joins TRBV7-2 and TRBJ1-3, with D perhaps TRBD1 (5 bases). Germline values: CDR1 SGHTA, CDR2 FQGNSA. The CDR3 sequence is 15 residues long. Trimming took off 1 base at V and 3 bases at J, with 10 bases between the two ends. CDR3: CASSLGGDGGNTIYF. Here the CDR3 DNA reads TGTGCCAGCAGCTTAGGCGGGGACGGTGGAAACACCATATATTTT.